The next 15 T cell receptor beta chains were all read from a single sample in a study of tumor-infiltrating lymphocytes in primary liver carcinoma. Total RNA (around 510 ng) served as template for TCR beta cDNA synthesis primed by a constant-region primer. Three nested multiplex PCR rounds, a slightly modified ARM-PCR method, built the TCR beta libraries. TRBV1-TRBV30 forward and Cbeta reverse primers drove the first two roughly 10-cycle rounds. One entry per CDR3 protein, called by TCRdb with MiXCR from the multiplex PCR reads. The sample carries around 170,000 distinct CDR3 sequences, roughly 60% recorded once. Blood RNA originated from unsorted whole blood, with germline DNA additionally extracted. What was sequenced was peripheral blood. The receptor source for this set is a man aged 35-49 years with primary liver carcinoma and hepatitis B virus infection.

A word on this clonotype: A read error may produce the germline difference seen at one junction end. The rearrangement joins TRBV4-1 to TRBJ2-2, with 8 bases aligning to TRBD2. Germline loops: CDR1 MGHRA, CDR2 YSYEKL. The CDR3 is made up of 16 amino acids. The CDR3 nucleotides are TGTGCCAGCAGCCAAACAGCGGGAGTTGTCACCGGGGAGCTGTTTTTT. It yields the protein CASSQTAGVVTGELFF.

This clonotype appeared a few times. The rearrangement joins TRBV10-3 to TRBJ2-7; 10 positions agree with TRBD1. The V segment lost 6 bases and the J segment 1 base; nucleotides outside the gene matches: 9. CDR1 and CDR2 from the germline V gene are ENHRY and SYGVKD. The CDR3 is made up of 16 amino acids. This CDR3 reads CAIRSGTGAPSYEQYF. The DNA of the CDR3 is TGTGCCATCAGATCCGGGACAGGGGCCCCGTCCTACGAGCAGTACTTC.

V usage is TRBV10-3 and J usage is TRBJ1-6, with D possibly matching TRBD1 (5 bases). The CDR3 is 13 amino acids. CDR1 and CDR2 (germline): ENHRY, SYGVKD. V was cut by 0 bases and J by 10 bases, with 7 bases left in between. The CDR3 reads CAISESQGSPLHF. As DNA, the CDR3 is TGTGCCATCAGTGAGTCTCAGGGATCACCCCTCCACTTT.

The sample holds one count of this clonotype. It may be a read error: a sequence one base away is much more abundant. CDR3 bases: TGTGCCAGCAACTTAGCCGTTAGCACAGATACGCAGTATTTT. It yields the protein CASNLAVSTDTQYF. The genes are TRBV11-3 and TRBJ2-3; no reliable D call. Germline lookup yields CDR1 SGHNT and CDR2 YENEEA. The CDR3 loop spans 14 amino acids.

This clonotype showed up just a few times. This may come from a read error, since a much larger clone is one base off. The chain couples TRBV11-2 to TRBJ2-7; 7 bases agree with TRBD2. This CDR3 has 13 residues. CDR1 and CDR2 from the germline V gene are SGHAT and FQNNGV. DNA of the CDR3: TGTGCCAGCAGCTTGGGGAGGGAAGGCGAGCGGTACTTC. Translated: CASSLGREGERYF.

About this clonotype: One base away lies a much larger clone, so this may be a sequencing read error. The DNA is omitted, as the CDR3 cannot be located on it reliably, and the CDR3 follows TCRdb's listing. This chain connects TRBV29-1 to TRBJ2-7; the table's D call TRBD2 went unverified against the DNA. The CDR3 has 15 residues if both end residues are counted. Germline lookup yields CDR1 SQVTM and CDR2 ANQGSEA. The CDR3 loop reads CSVEVGEGTTYERYF.

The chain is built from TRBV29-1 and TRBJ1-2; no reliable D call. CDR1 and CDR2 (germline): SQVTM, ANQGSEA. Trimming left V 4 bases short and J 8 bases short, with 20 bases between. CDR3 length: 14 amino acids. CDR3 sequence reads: CSVVADGRTAGYTF. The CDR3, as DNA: TGCAGCGTTGTAGCGGATGGGCGGACGGCCGGCTACACCTTC.

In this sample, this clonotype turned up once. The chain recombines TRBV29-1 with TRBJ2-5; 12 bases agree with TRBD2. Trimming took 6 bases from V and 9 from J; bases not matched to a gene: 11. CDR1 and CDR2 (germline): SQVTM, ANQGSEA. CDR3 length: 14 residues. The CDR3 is CSVLRRTSGTAQYF. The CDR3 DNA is TGCAGCGTCCTCCGTCGGACTAGCGGGACGGCCCAGTACTTC.

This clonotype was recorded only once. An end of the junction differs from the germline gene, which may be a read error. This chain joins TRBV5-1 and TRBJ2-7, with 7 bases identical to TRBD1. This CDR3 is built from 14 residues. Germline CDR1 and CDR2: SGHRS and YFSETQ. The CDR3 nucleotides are TGCGCCAGCAGCTTGGGGGACAGCTCCTACGATCAGTACTTC. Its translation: CASSLGDSSYDQYF.

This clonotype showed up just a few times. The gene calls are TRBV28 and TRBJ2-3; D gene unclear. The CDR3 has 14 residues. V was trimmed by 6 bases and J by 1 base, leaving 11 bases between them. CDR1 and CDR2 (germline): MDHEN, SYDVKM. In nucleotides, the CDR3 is TGTGCCAGCAGCCTAATGTCGGGCACAGATACGCAGTATTTT. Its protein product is CASSLMSGTDTQYF.

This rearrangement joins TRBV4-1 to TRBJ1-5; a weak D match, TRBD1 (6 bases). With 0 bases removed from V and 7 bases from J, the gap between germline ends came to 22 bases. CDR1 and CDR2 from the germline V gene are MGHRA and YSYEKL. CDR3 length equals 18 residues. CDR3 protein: CASSQEGGRGLVRQPQHF. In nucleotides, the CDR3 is TGCGCCAGCAGCCAAGAAGGGGGACGGGGGCTCGTCCGGCAGCCCCAGCATTTT.

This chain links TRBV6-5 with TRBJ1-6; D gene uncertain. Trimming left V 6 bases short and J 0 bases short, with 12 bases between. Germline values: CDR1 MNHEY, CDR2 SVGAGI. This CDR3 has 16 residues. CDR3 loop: CASSHPASSYNSPLHF. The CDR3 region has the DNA TGTGCCAGCAGCCACCCCGCGAGCTCCTATAATTCACCCCTCCACTTT.

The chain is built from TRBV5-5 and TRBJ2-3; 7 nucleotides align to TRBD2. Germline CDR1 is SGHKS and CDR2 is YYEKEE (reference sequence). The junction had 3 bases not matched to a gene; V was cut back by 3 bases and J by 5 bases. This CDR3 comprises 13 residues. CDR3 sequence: CASSSWGGDTQYF. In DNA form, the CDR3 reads TGTGCCAGCAGCTCTTGGGGGGGAGATACGCAGTATTTT.

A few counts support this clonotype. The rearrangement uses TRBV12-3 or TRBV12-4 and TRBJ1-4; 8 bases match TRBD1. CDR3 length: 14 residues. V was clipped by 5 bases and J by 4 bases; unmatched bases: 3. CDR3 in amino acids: CASSGGQGNEKLFF. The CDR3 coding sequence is TGTGCCAGCAGTGGTGGACAGGGTAATGAAAAACTGTTTTTT.

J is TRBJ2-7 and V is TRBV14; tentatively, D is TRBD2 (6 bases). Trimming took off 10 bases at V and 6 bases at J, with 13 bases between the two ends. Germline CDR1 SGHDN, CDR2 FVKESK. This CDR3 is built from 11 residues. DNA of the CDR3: TGTGCCATTTATACCGGGAGCGAGCAGTACTTC. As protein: CAIYTGSEQYF.